This T cell receptor (beta chain) is drawn from a study of graft-versus-host responses after intestinal transplantation. The overall study: Anti-thymocyte globulin induction preceded two to three years of tacrolimus and steroid maintenance in all recipients.

V was cut by 10 bases and J by 0 bases, with 12 bases left in between. This CDR3 is built from 13 residues. Germline CDR1 and CDR2: MNHEY and SMNVEV (reference sequence). The method was immunoSEQ multiplex PCR; TCRdb's version includes in-frame clones alone and lacks a portion of them. This sample has under 30,000 clones, with approximately 80% found just once. Intraepithelial and lamina propria lymphocytes were freed from processed graft tissue. This clonotype was sampled from a human patient who received an intestinal transplant, so some T cells may come from the graft donor. The genes are TRBV27 and TRBJ1-2; D is unresolved. Sequenced here: ileum tissue, sampled 98 days after intestinal transplantation. The CDR3 here is CATRPFANYGYTF. The CDR3, as DNA: TGTGCCACGCGGCCCTTCGCTAACTATGGCTACACCTTC.